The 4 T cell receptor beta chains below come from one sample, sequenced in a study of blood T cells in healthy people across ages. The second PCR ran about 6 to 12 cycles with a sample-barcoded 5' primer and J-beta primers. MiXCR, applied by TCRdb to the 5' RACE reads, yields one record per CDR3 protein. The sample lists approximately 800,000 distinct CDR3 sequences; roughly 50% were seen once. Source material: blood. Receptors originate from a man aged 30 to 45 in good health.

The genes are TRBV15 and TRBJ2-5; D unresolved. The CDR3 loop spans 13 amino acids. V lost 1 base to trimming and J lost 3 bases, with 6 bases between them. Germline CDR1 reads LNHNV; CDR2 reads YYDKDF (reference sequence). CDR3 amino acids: CATSRATKETQYF. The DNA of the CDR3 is TGTGCCACCAGCAGAGCTACAAAAGAGACCCAGTACTTC. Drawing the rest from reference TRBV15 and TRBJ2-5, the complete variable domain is DAMVIQNPRYQVTQFGKPVTLSCSQTLNHNVMYWYQQKSSQAPKLLFHYYDKDFNNEADTPDNFQSRRPNTSFCFLDIRSPGLGDTAMYLCATSRATKETQYFGPGTRLLVL.

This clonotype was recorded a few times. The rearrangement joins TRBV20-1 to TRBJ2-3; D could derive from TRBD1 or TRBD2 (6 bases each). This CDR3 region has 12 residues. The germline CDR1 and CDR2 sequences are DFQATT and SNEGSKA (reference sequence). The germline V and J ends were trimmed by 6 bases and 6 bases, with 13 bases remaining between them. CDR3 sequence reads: CSALGGADTQYF. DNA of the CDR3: TGCAGTGCCCTCGGGGGCGCGGATACGCAGTATTTT.

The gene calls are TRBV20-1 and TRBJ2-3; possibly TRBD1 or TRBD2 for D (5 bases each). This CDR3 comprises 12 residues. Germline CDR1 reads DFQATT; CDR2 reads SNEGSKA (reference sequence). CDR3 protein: CSALGRADTQYF. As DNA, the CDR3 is TGCTCAGCCTTGGGGCGGGCAGATACGCAGTATTTT.

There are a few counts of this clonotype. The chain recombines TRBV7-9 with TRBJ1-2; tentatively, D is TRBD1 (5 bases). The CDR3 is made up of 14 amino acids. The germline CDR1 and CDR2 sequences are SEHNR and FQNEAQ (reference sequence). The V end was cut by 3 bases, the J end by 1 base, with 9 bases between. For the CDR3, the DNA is TGTGCCAGCAGCTTGCTTGGGGGTAACTATGGCTACACCTTC. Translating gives CASSLLGGNYGYTF.